This is a list of T cell receptor beta chains from one sample in a study of shared clonotypes between healthy human individuals. Profiled with immunoSEQ multiplex PCR; TCRdb holds only in-frame clones, not every one. The sample lists about 1 million clones, about 75% occurring once. Sequenced: memory CD4+ T cells sorted from blood. Receptors originate from a man between 18 and 29 years old in good health. CDR3s include the opening cysteine and the closing phenylalanine or tryptophan. A D gene is named only where the DNA matches it firmly. Clone size is given for some rows only: seen once, a few or many times, or a class if the clone is expanded.

d_gene	v_gene	j_gene	abundance	CDR3nt	CDR3aa
TRBD1	TRBV5-1	TRBJ2-1	NA	TGCGCCAGCAGTCGACAGGGCGATGAGCAGTTCTTC	CASSRQGDEQFF
NA	TRBV19	TRBJ2-2	few	TGTGCCAGTAGTATAGACCAGGATTACACCGGGGAGCTGTTTTTT	CASSIDQDYTGELFF
NA	TRBV4-1	TRBJ2-3	NA	TGCGCCAGCAGCCTAAGAACAGGGCAAGATACGCAGTATTTT	CASSLRTGQDTQYF
TRBD1	TRBV9	TRBJ1-5	NA	TGTGCCAGCAGCGTAGAAGGGACAGAGAATCAGCCCCAGCATTTT	CASSVEGTENQPQHF
TRBD2	TRBV11-3	TRBJ2-2	few	TGTGCCAGCAGCTTAGCCCCACTAGCGGGAGTGTCCGGGGAGCTGTTTTTT	CASSLAPLAGVSGELFF
NA	TRBV14	TRBJ1-1	NA	TGTGCCAGCAGCTTTCTACCGATGGGGGACTTTAACACTGAAGCTTTCTTT	CASSFLPMGDFNTEAFF
NA	TRBV4-1	TRBJ1-5	NA	TGCGCCAGCAGCCAAGATCCCGTAAATCAGCCCCAGCATTTT	CASSQDPVNQPQHF
NA	TRBV6-1	TRBJ2-7	NA	TGTGCCAGCAGTGCCGATTATTACGAGCAGTACTTC	CASSADYYEQYF
TRBD2	TRBV6-1	TRBJ2-5	NA	TGTGCCAGCAGAAATGGACTAGCGGGGGGAGAGACCCAGTACTTC	CASRNGLAGGETQYF
NA	TRBV6-4	TRBJ1-5	NA	TGTGCCAGCAGTGCAGGGTATAGCAATCAGCCCCAGCATTTT	CASSAGYSNQPQHF
NA	TRBV5-1	TRBJ1-6	NA	TGCGCCAGCAGCTTGAGCGGAAATTCACCCCTCCACTTT	CASSLSGNSPLHF
NA	TRBV5-1	TRBJ1-5	NA	TGCGCCAGCAGCTCAGGACAGAATCAGCCCCAGCATTTT	CASSSGQNQPQHF
NA	TRBV30	TRBJ1-1	few	TGTGCCTGGAGAGCTGACAAGAACACTGAAGCTTTCTTT	CAWRADKNTEAFF
NA	TRBV7-9	TRBJ2-5	NA	TGTGCCAGCAGCGGACAAAACCAAGAGACCCAGTACTTC	CASSGQNQETQYF
TRBD2	TRBV6-4	TRBJ2-1	NA	TGTGCCAGCAGTCCACTGCGGAGCGGGAGAGGTAATGAGCAGTTCTTC	CASSPLRSGRGNEQFF
NA	TRBV7-9	TRBJ1-1	few	TGTGCCAGCAGCTTAATGCGTGAAGCTTTCTTT	CASSLMREAFF
NA	TRBV5-8	TRBJ1-4	NA	TGTGCCAGCAGCTTGGGGGACACCCCGAGGGCTAATGAAAAACTGTTTTTT	CASSLGDTPRANEKLFF
TRBD1	TRBV5-1	TRBJ1-3	NA	TGCGCCAGCAGCTCAACCCCGACAGGGGTCGGAAACACCATATATTTT	CASSSTPTGVGNTIYF
NA	TRBV25-1	TRBJ2-1	NA	TGTGCCAGCAGTGCTAACAGGGGAGTAGCGGGAAGGGATGAGCAGTTCTTC	CASSANRGVAGRDEQFF
NA	TRBV6-1	TRBJ1-6	NA	TGTGCCAGCAGTGAAATGAGCTTTCCACCCCTCCACTTT	CASSEMSFPPLHF